The rows below give T cell receptor beta chains drawn from one sample of a study of OX40 agonist ivuxolimab in advanced cancers. Clones were sequenced by immunoSEQ multiplex PCR, and TCRdb holds only the in-frame ones, with some missing. The data show around 84,000 clones, roughly 90% seen once. The source was CD4+ or CD8+ T cells sorted from blood, collected in a trial of the OX40 agonist ivuxolimab. Receptors originate from an adult with an advanced solid tumor such as melanoma, head and neck, liver or kidney cancer. The CDR3 runs from the conserved cysteine through the conserved F or W. The D gene is left open where the match is weak. Clone size is not always given. Where it is, it says once, few, many or a class for expanded clones.

j_call: TRBJ2-1
d_call: TRBD1
v_call: TRBV6-5
clone_size: -
cdr3_nt: TGTGCCAGCAGAAAGACAGGGGATGTGGATGAGCAGTTCTTC
cdr3_aa: CASRKTGDVDEQFF

j_call: TRBJ2-7
d_call: -
v_call: TRBV5-8
clone_size: -
cdr3_nt: TGTGCCAGCAGCCGAGACGGGACCGCCTACGAGCAGTACTTC
cdr3_aa: CASSRDGTAYEQYF

j_call: TRBJ2-7
d_call: -
v_call: TRBV7-9
clone_size: few
cdr3_nt: TGTGCCAGCAGCTTCCAACCCTTGTCCTACGAGCAGTACTTC
cdr3_aa: CASSFQPLSYEQYF

j_call: TRBJ1-5
d_call: TRBD1
v_call: TRBV19
clone_size: -
cdr3_nt: TGTGCCAGCACGGGACAGATTAGCAATCAGCCCCAGCATTTT
cdr3_aa: CASTGQISNQPQHF

j_call: TRBJ2-7
d_call: TRBD2
v_call: TRBV19
clone_size: -
cdr3_nt: TGTGCCAGTCGACTAGCGGGGAACTCCTACGAGCAGTACTTC
cdr3_aa: CASRLAGNSYEQYF

j_call: TRBJ1-5
d_call: -
v_call: TRBV28
clone_size: -
cdr3_nt: TGTGCCAGCAGTGCAATATCCCCTAGCAATCAGCCCCAGCATTTT
cdr3_aa: CASSAISPSNQPQHF

j_call: TRBJ2-7
d_call: TRBD1
v_call: TRBV7-2
clone_size: -
cdr3_nt: TGTGCCAGCAGCCCAGGGACAGGGACGGGCGAGCAGTACTTC
cdr3_aa: CASSPGTGTGEQYF

j_call: TRBJ1-2
d_call: TRBD1
v_call: TRBV4-1
clone_size: -
cdr3_nt: TGCGCCAGCAGCTCCCGGACAGGTGTTATTCAAGGCTACACCTTC
cdr3_aa: CASSSRTGVIQGYTF

j_call: TRBJ2-2
d_call: -
v_call: TRBV28
clone_size: -
cdr3_nt: TGTGCCAGCAGTGAACAGACAACAGGCCCCGGGGAGCTGTTTTTT
cdr3_aa: CASSEQTTGPGELFF

j_call: TRBJ2-3
d_call: -
v_call: TRBV11-3
clone_size: -
cdr3_nt: TGTGCCAGCAGCCCCAATCTAGCAGATACGCAGTATTTT
cdr3_aa: CASSPNLADTQYF

j_call: TRBJ1-2
d_call: TRBD1
v_call: TRBV7-6
clone_size: -
cdr3_nt: TGTGCCAGCAGCTTGCACTTTAGACAGGGGGCAAGGATGGACTATGGCTACACCTTC
cdr3_aa: CASSLHFRQGARMDYGYTF

j_call: TRBJ1-1
d_call: -
v_call: TRBV5-1
clone_size: -
cdr3_nt: TGCGCCAGCAGCTTGGGACACAGGAACACTGAAGCTTTCTTT
cdr3_aa: CASSLGHRNTEAFF

j_call: TRBJ2-7
d_call: -
v_call: TRBV7-2
clone_size: -
cdr3_nt: TGTGCCAGCAGCTTAGTTGGGGGCGGGCGGAGCTCCTACGAGCAGTACTTC
cdr3_aa: CASSLVGGGRSSYEQYF

j_call: TRBJ1-2
d_call: -
v_call: TRBV19
clone_size: -
cdr3_nt: TGTGCCAGTAGTCGGACAGTCTTTGATGACTATGGCTACACCTTC
cdr3_aa: CASSRTVFDDYGYTF

j_call: TRBJ1-1
d_call: -
v_call: TRBV7-9
clone_size: -
cdr3_nt: TGTGCCAGCAGCGTCCCCTCGGACAGACCGAACACTGAAGCTTTCTTT
cdr3_aa: CASSVPSDRPNTEAFF

j_call: TRBJ1-2
d_call: -
v_call: TRBV30
clone_size: -
cdr3_nt: TGTGCCTCCACCGGGGATGGCTACACCTTC
cdr3_aa: CASTGDGYTF

j_call: TRBJ1-2
d_call: TRBD1
v_call: TRBV5-5
clone_size: few
cdr3_nt: TGTGCCAGCAGCTTAAGACAGGGGGCCAACTATGGCTACACCTTC
cdr3_aa: CASSLRQGANYGYTF

j_call: TRBJ2-7
d_call: -
v_call: TRBV16
clone_size: few
cdr3_nt: TGTGCCAGCAGCCTGTACTACCCCTCTGGCTACGAGCAGTACTTC
cdr3_aa: CASSLYYPSGYEQYF

j_call: TRBJ2-7
d_call: TRBD2
v_call: TRBV29-1
clone_size: -
cdr3_nt: TGCAGCGTTGTTCGCAGCGGGAGCTCCTACGAGCAGTACTTC
cdr3_aa: CSVVRSGSSYEQYF

j_call: TRBJ1-1
d_call: -
v_call: TRBV7-3
clone_size: -
cdr3_nt: TGTGCCAGCAGCTTAATGGGCATACAGACGAACACTGAAGCTTTCTTT
cdr3_aa: CASSLMGIQTNTEAFF

j_call: TRBJ2-7
d_call: TRBD1
v_call: TRBV4-1
clone_size: -
cdr3_nt: TGCGCCAGCAGCCAACCGGGACAGACCTACGAGCAGTACTTC
cdr3_aa: CASSQPGQTYEQYF

j_call: TRBJ1-5
d_call: -
v_call: TRBV7-9
clone_size: -
cdr3_nt: TGTGCCAGCAGCTTATGGGGTCAGCCCCAGCATTTT
cdr3_aa: CASSLWGQPQHF

j_call: TRBJ2-2
d_call: -
v_call: TRBV19
clone_size: few
cdr3_nt: TGTGCCAGTAGTATTGACGCCTACCCCGGTGAAACCGGGGAGCTGTTTTTT
cdr3_aa: CASSIDAYPGETGELFF

j_call: TRBJ1-1
d_call: -
v_call: TRBV27
clone_size: -
cdr3_nt: TGTGCCAGCAGTCCGAACAGGGACTTCCTAACTGAAGCTTTCTTT
cdr3_aa: CASSPNRDFLTEAFF

j_call: TRBJ2-2
d_call: -
v_call: TRBV9
clone_size: -
cdr3_nt: TGTGCCAGCAGCGTAGCTGGGAGGGGGCGCATTGGGGAGCTGTTTTTT
cdr3_aa: CASSVAGRGRIGELFF

j_call: TRBJ1-4
d_call: -
v_call: TRBV10-3
clone_size: -
cdr3_nt: TGTGCCATCAAGGGGGGAGGGGCTAATGAAAAACTGTTTTTT
cdr3_aa: CAIKGGGANEKLFF

j_call: TRBJ2-3
d_call: -
v_call: TRBV10-3
clone_size: -
cdr3_nt: TGTGCCATCAGGGGATCCGTGGCAGGGGGCACAGATACGCAGTATTTT
cdr3_aa: CAIRGSVAGGTDTQYF

j_call: TRBJ1-2
d_call: TRBD1
v_call: TRBV29-1
clone_size: -
cdr3_nt: TGCAGTGCTCCGGACAGGGTCAACTATGGCTACACCTTC
cdr3_aa: CSAPDRVNYGYTF

j_call: TRBJ2-7
d_call: -
v_call: TRBV11-2
clone_size: -
cdr3_nt: TGTGCCAGCAGCTACGGGCCTATCTCCTACGAGCAGTACTTC
cdr3_aa: CASSYGPISYEQYF

j_call: TRBJ1-1
d_call: -
v_call: TRBV19
clone_size: -
cdr3_nt: TGTGCCAGTAGTTGGCAGCCCAGAGACACTGAAGCTTTCTTT
cdr3_aa: CASSWQPRDTEAFF

j_call: TRBJ2-1
d_call: -
v_call: TRBV28
clone_size: once
cdr3_nt: TGTGCCAGCAGTTTATGGAGGGAGGAGGGGCGCCGTGGGGAGCAGTTCTTC
cdr3_aa: CASSLWREEGRRGEQFF

j_call: TRBJ1-2
d_call: -
v_call: TRBV2
clone_size: -
cdr3_nt: TGTGCCAGCAGGACCTGGGAGTCGGGCTACACCTTC
cdr3_aa: CASRTWESGYTF

j_call: TRBJ2-5
d_call: -
v_call: TRBV10-3
clone_size: -
cdr3_nt: TGTGCCATCAGTGATGAAGGCGAGACCCAGTACTTC
cdr3_aa: CAISDEGETQYF

j_call: TRBJ1-3
d_call: TRBD1
v_call: TRBV7-3
clone_size: -
cdr3_nt: TGTGCCAGCAGCTCACAGGGGGCGAGCTCTGGAAACACCATATATTTT
cdr3_aa: CASSSQGASSGNTIYF

j_call: TRBJ1-5
d_call: TRBD1
v_call: TRBV6-1
clone_size: -
cdr3_nt: TGTGCCAGCAGTGCAAATCGCAGGACAGGAAATAATCAGCCCCAGCATTTT
cdr3_aa: CASSANRRTGNNQPQHF

j_call: TRBJ2-1
d_call: -
v_call: TRBV9
clone_size: -
cdr3_nt: TGTGCCAGCAGCCTGAAAAATACCTCCTACAATGAGCAGTTCTTC
cdr3_aa: CASSLKNTSYNEQFF

j_call: TRBJ1-1
d_call: -
v_call: TRBV7-3
clone_size: -
cdr3_nt: TGTGCCAGCAGCTTACATGGGCGGGCTGAAGCTTTCTTT
cdr3_aa: CASSLHGRAEAFF

j_call: TRBJ2-7
d_call: -
v_call: TRBV5-6
clone_size: -
cdr3_nt: TGTGCCAGCAGCCGGGACTTCCGCTCCTACGAGCAGTACTTC
cdr3_aa: CASSRDFRSYEQYF

j_call: TRBJ1-2
d_call: -
v_call: TRBV7-2
clone_size: once
cdr3_nt: TGTGCCAGCAGCTTAGGGTTGCCAGAAAACTATGGCTACACCTTC
cdr3_aa: CASSLGLPENYGYTF

j_call: TRBJ1-4
d_call: -
v_call: TRBV18
clone_size: -
cdr3_nt: TGTGCCAGCTCACCTTCCTCGGTAGGCGAAAAACTGTTTTTT
cdr3_aa: CASSPSSVGEKLFF

j_call: TRBJ1-5
d_call: -
v_call: TRBV9
clone_size: -
cdr3_nt: TGTGCCAGCAGCGTAAGCCCCTATAGCAATCAGCCCCAGCATTTT
cdr3_aa: CASSVSPYSNQPQHF

j_call: TRBJ2-7
d_call: -
v_call: TRBV28
clone_size: once
cdr3_nt: TGTGCCAGCAGTTTGGAGAAACTGTACTCCTACGAGCAGTACTTC
cdr3_aa: CASSLEKLYSYEQYF

j_call: TRBJ2-7
d_call: -
v_call: TRBV5-1
clone_size: -
cdr3_nt: TGCGCCAGCAGCTATGGCCGGAGCTCCTACGAGCAGTACTTC
cdr3_aa: CASSYGRSSYEQYF

j_call: TRBJ2-2
d_call: TRBD1
v_call: TRBV2
clone_size: -
cdr3_nt: TGTGCCAGCAGAAGGCCGGGACAGGGGGCAACCGGGGAGCTGTTTTTT
cdr3_aa: CASRRPGQGATGELFF

j_call: TRBJ2-3
d_call: TRBD2
v_call: TRBV4-3
clone_size: -
cdr3_nt: TGCGCCAGCAGCCAGCCCCGGGGGACTAGCGGGAGATATCGAGATACGCAGTATTTT
cdr3_aa: CASSQPRGTSGRYRDTQYF

j_call: TRBJ2-2
d_call: -
v_call: TRBV7-3
clone_size: -
cdr3_nt: TGTGCCAGCAGCGGGTCTGCGGGACCGAACACCGGGGAGCTGTTTTTT
cdr3_aa: CASSGSAGPNTGELFF

j_call: TRBJ2-5
d_call: TRBD2
v_call: TRBV5-1
clone_size: -
cdr3_nt: TGCGCCAGCAGCTTGGCCGGGACTAGCGGGAGTTGGGAGACCCAGTACTTC
cdr3_aa: CASSLAGTSGSWETQYF

j_call: TRBJ2-1
d_call: -
v_call: TRBV9
clone_size: -
cdr3_nt: TGTGCCAGCAGCGGTCGCGGGGGCGGGGATGAGCAGTTCTTC
cdr3_aa: CASSGRGGGDEQFF

j_call: TRBJ1-4
d_call: -
v_call: TRBV5-1
clone_size: once
cdr3_nt: TGCGCCAGCAGCCTGCAGACAGATGGAGAAAAACTGTTTTTT
cdr3_aa: CASSLQTDGEKLFF

j_call: TRBJ2-7
d_call: -
v_call: TRBV18
clone_size: -
cdr3_nt: TGTGCCAGCTCACTCGGGACGGACTACGAGCAGTACTTC
cdr3_aa: CASSLGTDYEQYF

j_call: TRBJ1-2
d_call: -
v_call: TRBV6-1
clone_size: -
cdr3_nt: TGTGCCAGCAGTGAAGCGCTAAGGGTAGTTGGCTACACCTTC
cdr3_aa: CASSEALRVVGYTF

j_call: TRBJ2-1
d_call: TRBD1
v_call: TRBV7-9
clone_size: -
cdr3_nt: TGTGCCAGCAGCTTAGCGGGGCGGGACAGGGCACACTCCTACAATGAGCAGTTCTTC
cdr3_aa: CASSLAGRDRAHSYNEQFF

j_call: TRBJ1-1
d_call: -
v_call: TRBV6-5
clone_size: -
cdr3_nt: TGTGCCAGCAGTTACTCGAGCCCCGGGCGGTCCACTGAAGCTTTCTTT
cdr3_aa: CASSYSSPGRSTEAFF

j_call: TRBJ1-1
d_call: -
v_call: TRBV2
clone_size: few
cdr3_nt: TGTGCCAGCAGTGTTTGGACTGAAGCTTTCTTT
cdr3_aa: CASSVWTEAFF

j_call: TRBJ2-3
d_call: TRBD1
v_call: TRBV5-6
clone_size: -
cdr3_nt: TGTGCCAGCAGCCCCAGGGGACAGAGTACAATAGATACGCAGTATTTT
cdr3_aa: CASSPRGQSTIDTQYF